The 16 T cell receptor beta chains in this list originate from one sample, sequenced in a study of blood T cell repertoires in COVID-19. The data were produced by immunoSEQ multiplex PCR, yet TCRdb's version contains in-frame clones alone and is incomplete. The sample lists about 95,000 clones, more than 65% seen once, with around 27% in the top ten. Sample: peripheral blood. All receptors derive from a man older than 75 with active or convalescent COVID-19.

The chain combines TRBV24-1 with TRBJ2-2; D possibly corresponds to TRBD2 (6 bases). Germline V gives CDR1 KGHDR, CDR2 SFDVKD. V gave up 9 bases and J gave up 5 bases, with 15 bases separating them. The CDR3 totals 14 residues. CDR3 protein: CATGPSGGTGELFF. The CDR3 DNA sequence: TGTGCCACCGGACCCTCTGGGGGGACCGGGGAGCTGTTTTTT.

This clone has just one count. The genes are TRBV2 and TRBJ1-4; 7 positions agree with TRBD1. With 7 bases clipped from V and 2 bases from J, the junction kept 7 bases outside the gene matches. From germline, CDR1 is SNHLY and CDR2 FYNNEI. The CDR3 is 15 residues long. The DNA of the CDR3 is TGTGCCAGCACCCTAACAGGGGTTACTAATGAAAAACTGTTTTTT. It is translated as CASTLTGVTNEKLFF.

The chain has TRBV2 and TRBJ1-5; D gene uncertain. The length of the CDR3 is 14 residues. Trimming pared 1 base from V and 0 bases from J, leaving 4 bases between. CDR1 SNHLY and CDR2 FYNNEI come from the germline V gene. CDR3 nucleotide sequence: TGTGCCAGCAGTGAAGAACTTAGCAATCAGCCCCAGCATTTT. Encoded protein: CASSEELSNQPQHF.

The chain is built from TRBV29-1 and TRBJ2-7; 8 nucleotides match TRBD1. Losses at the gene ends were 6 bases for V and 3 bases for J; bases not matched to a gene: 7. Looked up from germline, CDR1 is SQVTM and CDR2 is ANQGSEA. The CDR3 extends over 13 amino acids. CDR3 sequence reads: CSVGQGRSYEQYF. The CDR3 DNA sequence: TGCAGCGTCGGACAGGGTAGAAGCTACGAGCAGTACTTC.

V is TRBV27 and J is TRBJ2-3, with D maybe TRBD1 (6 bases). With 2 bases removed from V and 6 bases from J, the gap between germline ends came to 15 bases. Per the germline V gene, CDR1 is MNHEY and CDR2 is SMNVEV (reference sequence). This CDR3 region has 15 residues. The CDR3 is CASSLQSRGGDTQYF. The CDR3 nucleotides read TGTGCCAGCAGTTTACAGTCCAGGGGCGGGGATACGCAGTATTTT.

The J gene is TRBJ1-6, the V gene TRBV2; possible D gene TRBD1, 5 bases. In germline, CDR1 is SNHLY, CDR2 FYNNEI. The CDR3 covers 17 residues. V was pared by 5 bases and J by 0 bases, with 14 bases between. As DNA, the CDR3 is TGTGCCAGCAGTCCTCTTGGGGGGATCTCCTATAATTCACCCCTCCACTTT. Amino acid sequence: CASSPLGGISYNSPLHF.

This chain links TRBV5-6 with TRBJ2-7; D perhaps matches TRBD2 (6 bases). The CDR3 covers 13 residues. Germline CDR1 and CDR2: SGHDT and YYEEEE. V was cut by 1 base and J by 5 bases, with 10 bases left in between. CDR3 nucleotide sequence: TGTGCCAGCAGCTTGACGGGGGACCACGAGCAGTACTTC. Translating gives CASSLTGDHEQYF. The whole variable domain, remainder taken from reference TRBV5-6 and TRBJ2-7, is DAGVTQSPTHLIKTRGQQVTLRCSPKSGHDTVSWYQQALGQGPQFIFQYYEEEERQRGNFPDRFSGHQFPNYSSELNVNALLLGDSALYLCASSLTGDHEQYFGPGTRLTVT.

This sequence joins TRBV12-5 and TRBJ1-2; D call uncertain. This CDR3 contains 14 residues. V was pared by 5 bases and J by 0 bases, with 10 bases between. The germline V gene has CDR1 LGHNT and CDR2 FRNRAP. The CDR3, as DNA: TGTGCTAGTGGTATTTTTGGCACTAACTATGGCTACACCTTC. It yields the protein CASGIFGTNYGYTF. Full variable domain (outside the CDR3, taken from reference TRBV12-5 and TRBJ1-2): DARVTQTPRHKVTEMGQEVTMRCQPILGHNTVFWYRQTMMQGLELLAYFRNRAPLDDSGMPKDRFSAEMPDATLATLKIQPSEPRDSAVYFCASGIFGTNYGYTFGSGTRLTVV.

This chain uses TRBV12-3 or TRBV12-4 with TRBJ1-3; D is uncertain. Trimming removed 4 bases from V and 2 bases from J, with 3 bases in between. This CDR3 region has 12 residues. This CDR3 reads CASSSTGNTIYF. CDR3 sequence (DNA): TGTGCCAGCAGTTCTACTGGAAACACCATATATTTT.

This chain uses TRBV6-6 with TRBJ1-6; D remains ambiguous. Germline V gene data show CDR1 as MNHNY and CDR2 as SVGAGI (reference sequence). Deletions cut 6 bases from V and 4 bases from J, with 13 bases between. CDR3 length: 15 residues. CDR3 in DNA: TGTGCCAGCAGGCGGGAGGGCTTATATAATTCACCCCTCCACTTT. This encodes CASRREGLYNSPLHF.

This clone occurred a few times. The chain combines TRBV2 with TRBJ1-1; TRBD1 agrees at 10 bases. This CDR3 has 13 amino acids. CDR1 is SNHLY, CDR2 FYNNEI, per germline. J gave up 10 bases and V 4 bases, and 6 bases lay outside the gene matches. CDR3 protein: CASSVGQGYSAFF. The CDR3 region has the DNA TGTGCCAGCAGTGTGGGACAGGGGTATTCAGCTTTCTTT.

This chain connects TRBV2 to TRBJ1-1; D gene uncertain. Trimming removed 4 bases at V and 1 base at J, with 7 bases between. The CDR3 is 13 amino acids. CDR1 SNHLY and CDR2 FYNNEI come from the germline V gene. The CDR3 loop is CASSGNRNTEAFF. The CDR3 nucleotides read TGTGCCAGCAGTGGAAACAGGAACACTGAAGCTTTCTTT. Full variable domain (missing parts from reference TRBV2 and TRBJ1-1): EPEVTQTPSHQVTQMGQEVILRCVPISNHLYFYWYRQILGQKVEFLVSFYNNEISEKSEIFDDQFSVERPDGSNFTLKIRSTKLEDSAMYFCASSGNRNTEAFFGQGTRLTVV.

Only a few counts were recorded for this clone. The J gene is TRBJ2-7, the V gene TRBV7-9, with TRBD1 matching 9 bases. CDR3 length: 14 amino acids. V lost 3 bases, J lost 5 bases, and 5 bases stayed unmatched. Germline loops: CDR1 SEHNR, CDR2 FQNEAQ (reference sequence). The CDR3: CASSLGQGFHEQYF. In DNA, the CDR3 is TGTGCCAGCAGCTTGGGACAGGGTTTCCACGAGCAGTACTTC.

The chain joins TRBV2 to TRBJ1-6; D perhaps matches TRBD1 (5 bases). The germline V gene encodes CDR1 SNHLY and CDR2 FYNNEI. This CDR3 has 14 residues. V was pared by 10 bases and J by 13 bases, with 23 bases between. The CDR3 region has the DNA TGTGCCACCAGCCCGGGACCCCCGGGGGGTCCCCTCCACTTT. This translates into CATSPGPPGGPLHF.

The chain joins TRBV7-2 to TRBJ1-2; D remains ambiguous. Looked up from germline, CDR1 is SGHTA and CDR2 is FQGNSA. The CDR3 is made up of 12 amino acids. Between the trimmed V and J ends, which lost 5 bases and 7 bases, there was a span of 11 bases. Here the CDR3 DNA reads TGTGCCAGCAGCCTGAGGTACGGTGGCTACACCTTC. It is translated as CASSLRYGGYTF.

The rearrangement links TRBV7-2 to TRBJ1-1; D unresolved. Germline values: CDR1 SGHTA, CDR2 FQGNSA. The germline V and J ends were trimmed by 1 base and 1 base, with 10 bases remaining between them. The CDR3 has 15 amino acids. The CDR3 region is CASSLGGARNTEAFF. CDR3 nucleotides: TGTGCCAGCAGCTTAGGGGGAGCTAGGAACACTGAAGCTTTCTTT.